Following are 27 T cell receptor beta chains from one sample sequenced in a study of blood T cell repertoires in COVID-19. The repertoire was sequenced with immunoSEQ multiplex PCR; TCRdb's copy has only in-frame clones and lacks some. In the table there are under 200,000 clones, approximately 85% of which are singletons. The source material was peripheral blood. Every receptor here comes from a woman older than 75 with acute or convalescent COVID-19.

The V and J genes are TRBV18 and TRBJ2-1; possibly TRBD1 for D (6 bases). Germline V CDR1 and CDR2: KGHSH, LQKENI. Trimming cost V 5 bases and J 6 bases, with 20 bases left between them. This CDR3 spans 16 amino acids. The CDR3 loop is CASSTTGSGIPNEQFF. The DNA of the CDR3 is TGTGCCAGCTCAACTACAGGGTCAGGGATACCCAATGAGCAGTTCTTC.

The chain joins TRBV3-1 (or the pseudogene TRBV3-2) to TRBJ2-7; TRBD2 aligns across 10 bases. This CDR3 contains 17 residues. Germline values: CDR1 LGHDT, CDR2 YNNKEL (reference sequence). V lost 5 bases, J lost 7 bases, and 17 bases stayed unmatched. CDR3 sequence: CASSFHTTAGGPGEQYF. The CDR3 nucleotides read TGTGCCAGCAGCTTTCATACCACAGCGGGAGGGCCGGGGGAGCAGTACTTC.

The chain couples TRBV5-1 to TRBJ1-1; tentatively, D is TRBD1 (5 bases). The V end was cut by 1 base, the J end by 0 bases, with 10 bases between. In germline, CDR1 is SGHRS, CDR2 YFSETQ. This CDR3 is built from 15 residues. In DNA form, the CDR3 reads TGCGCCAGCAGCTTGTTGGGGGGTATGAACACTGAAGCTTTCTTT. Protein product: CASSLLGGMNTEAFF.

The CDR3 loop reads CASSWTSGGEMQYF. CDR3 in DNA: TGTGCCAGCAGCTGGACTAGCGGGGGGGAAATGCAGTATTTT. This chain links TRBV5-6 with TRBJ2-3, with 15 positions matching TRBD2. This CDR3 has 14 residues. Germline V gene lookup returns CDR1 SGHDT and CDR2 YYEEEE. J gave up 11 bases and V 3 bases, and 4 bases lay outside the gene matches.

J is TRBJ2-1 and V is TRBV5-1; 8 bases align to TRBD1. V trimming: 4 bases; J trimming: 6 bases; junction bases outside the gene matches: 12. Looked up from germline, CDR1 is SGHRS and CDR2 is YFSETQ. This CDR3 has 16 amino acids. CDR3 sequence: CASSTLGQGPFNEQFF. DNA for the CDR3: TGCGCCAGCAGCACCCTAGGACAGGGACCGTTCAATGAGCAGTTCTTC.

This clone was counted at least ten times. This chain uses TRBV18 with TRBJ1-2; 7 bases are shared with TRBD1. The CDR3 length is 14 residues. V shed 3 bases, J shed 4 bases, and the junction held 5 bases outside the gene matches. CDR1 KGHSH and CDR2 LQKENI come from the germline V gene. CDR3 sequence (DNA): TGTGCCAGCTCACCTACCGGGACAGCCTATGGCTACACCTTC. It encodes CASSPTGTAYGYTF.

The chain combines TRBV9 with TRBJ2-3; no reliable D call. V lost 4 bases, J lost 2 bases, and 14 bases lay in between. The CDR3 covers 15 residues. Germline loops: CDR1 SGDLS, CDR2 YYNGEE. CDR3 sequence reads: CASSLRGSPTDTQYF. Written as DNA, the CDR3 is TGTGCCAGCAGCCTTCGCGGTTCCCCCACAGATACGCAGTATTTT.

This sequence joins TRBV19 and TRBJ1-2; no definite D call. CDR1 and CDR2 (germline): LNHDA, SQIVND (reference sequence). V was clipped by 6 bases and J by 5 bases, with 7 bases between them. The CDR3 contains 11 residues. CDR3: CASRTQYGYTF. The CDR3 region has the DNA TGTGCCAGTAGAACACAGTATGGCTACACCTTC.

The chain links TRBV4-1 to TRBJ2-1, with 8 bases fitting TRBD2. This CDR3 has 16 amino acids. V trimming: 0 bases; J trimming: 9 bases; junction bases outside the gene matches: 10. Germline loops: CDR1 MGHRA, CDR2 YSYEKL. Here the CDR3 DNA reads TGCGCCAGCAGCCAAGAAGAATTAGCGGGAAGGGGTGAGCAGTTCTTC. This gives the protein CASSQEELAGRGEQFF.

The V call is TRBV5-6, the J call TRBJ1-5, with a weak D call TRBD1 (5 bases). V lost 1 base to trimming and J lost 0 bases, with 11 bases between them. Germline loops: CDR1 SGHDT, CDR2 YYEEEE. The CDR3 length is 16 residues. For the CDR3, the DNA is TGTGCCAGCAGCTTGTTGGGCAGGGCTAGCAATCAGCCCCAGCATTTT. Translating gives CASSLLGRASNQPQHF.

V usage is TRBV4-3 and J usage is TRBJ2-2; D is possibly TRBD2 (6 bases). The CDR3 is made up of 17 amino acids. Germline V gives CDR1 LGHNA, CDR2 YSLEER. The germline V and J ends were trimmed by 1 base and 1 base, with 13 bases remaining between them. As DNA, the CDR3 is TGCGCCAGCAGCCAAGCTTTGGGAGGCAGGAACACCGGGGAGCTGTTTTTT. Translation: CASSQALGGRNTGELFF.

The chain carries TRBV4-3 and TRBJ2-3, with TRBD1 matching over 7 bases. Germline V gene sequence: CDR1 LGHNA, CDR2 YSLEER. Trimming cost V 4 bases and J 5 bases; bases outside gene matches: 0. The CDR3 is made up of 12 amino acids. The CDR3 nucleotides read TGCGCCAGCAGCCGGGACAGAGATACGCAGTATTTT. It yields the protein CASSRDRDTQYF.

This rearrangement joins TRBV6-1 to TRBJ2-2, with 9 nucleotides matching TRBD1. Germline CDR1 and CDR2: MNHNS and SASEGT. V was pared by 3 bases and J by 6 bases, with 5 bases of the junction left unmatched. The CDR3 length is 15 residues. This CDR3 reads CASSDPGQGPGELFF. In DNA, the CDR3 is TGTGCCAGCAGTGACCCGGGACAGGGTCCCGGGGAGCTGTTTTTT.

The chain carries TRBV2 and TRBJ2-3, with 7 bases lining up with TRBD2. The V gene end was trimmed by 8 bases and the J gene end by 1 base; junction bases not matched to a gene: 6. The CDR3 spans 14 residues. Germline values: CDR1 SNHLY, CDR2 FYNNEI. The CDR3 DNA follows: TGTGCCAGCGCTAGCGGTCCCGGCACAGATACGCAGTATTTT. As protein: CASASGPGTDTQYF. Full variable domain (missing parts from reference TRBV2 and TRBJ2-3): EPEVTQTPSHQVTQMGQEVILRCVPISNHLYFYWYRQILGQKVEFLVSFYNNEISEKSEIFDDQFSVERPDGSNFTLKIRSTKLEDSAMYFCASASGPGTDTQYFGPGTRLTVL.

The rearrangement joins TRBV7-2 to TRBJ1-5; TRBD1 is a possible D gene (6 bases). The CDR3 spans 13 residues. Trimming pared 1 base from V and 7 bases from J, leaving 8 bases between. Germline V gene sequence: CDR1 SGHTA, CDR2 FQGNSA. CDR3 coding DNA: TGTGCCAGCAGCTTAGAGGGACACCAGCCCCAGCATTTT. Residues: CASSLEGHQPQHF.

Here the CDR3 DNA reads TGTGCCATCAGTGATTCTCAGAGGAACTATGGCTACACCTTC. Its translation is CAISDSQRNYGYTF. V gene TRBV10-3 combines with J gene TRBJ1-2; no definite D call. V dropped 3 bases and J dropped 2 bases, with 10 bases sitting between them. The V gene's germline CDR1 is ENHRY and CDR2 SYGVKD. The CDR3 is made up of 14 amino acids.

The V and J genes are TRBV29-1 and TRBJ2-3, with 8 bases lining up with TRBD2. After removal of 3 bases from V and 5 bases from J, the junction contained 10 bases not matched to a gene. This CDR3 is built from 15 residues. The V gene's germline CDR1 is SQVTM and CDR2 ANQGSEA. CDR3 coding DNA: TGCAGCGTTGAGCCGGGACTAGTAGCAGGAGATACGCAGTATTTT. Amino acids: CSVEPGLVAGDTQYF.

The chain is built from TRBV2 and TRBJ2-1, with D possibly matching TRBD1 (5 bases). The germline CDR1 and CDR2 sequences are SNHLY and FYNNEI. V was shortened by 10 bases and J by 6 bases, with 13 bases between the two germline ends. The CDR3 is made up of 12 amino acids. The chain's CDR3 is CATMGQGNEQFF. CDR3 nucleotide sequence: TGTGCCACAATGGGCCAGGGCAATGAGCAGTTCTTC.

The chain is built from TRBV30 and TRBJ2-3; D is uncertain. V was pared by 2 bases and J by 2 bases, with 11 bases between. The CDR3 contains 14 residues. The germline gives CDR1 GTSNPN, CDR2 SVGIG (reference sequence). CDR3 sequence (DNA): TGTGCCTGGAGTATTCAAACTTCCACAGATACGCAGTATTTT. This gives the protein CAWSIQTSTDTQYF.

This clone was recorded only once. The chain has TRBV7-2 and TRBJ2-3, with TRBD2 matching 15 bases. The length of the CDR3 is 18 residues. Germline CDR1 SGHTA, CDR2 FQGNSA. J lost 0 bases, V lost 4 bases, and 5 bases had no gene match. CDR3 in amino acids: CASSSSGTSGGSTDTQYF. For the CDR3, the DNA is TGTGCCAGCAGCTCAAGCGGGACTAGCGGGGGGAGCACAGATACGCAGTATTTT.

CDR3 sequence: CASSRREGTGELFF. CDR3 nucleotides: TGTGCCAGCAGTCGGCGGGAGGGGACCGGGGAGCTGTTTTTT. The chain combines TRBV6-4 with TRBJ2-2, with 9 bases aligning to TRBD2. The germline CDR1 and CDR2 sequences are MRHNA and SNTAGT. This CDR3 region has 14 residues. Germline trimming cut 5 bases from V and 5 bases from J; bases unmatched to any gene: 3.

The CDR3 coding sequence is TGTGCCAGCAGCCCGGGACAGATGGGTGAGCAGTTCTTC. This sequence encodes CASSPGQMGEQFF. The chain links TRBV7-3 to TRBJ2-1, with TRBD1 matching over 7 bases. The germline CDR1 and CDR2 sequences are SGHTA and FQGTGA. V dropped 5 bases and J dropped 9; count of bases not matched to a gene: 7. CDR3 length: 13 residues.

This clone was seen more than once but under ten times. CDR3: CASSLSALPNEKLFF. CDR3 sequence (DNA): TGTGCCAGCAGTTTATCCGCACTTCCTAATGAAAAACTGTTTTTT. V and J are TRBV27 and TRBJ1-4; the D is unclear. The CDR3 extends over 15 amino acids. Trimming took 0 bases from V and 3 from J, leaving 8 bases between them. Germline V CDR1 and CDR2: MNHEY, SMNVEV (reference sequence).

This CDR3 is CASSYGTGNGYTF. The CDR3 DNA reads TGCGCCAGCAGCTACGGGACAGGGAATGGCTACACCTTC. The gene calls are TRBV5-1 and TRBJ1-2; 9 positions agree with TRBD1. Germline assignment: CDR1 SGHRS and CDR2 YFSETQ. The CDR3 consists of 13 residues. Trimming removed 3 bases from V and 6 bases from J; junction bases left unmatched: 3.

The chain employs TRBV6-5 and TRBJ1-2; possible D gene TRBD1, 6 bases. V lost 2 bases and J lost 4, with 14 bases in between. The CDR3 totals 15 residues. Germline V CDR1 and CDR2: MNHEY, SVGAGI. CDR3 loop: CASSYGQGQGYGYTF. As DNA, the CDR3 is TGTGCCAGCAGTTACGGCCAGGGGCAGGGCTATGGCTACACCTTC.

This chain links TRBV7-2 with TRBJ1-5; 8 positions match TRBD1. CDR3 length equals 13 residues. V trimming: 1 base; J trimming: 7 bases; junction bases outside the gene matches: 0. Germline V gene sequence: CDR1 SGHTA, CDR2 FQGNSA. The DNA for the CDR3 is TGTGCCAGCAGCTTAGGGACAGGGCAGCCCCAGCATTTT. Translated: CASSLGTGQPQHF.

In DNA, the CDR3 is TGTGCCAGCAGTCTTAACAGGGTATACAATCAGCCCCAGCATTTT. Its translation: CASSLNRVYNQPQHF. The chain employs TRBV27 and TRBJ1-5, with D possibly TRBD1 on 6 matching bases. V was cut by 5 bases and J by 3 bases, with 14 bases left in between. The CDR3 is made up of 15 amino acids. Germline CDR1 is MNHEY and CDR2 is SMNVEV (reference sequence).